Following are 4 T cell receptor beta chains from one sample sequenced in a study of OX40 agonist ivuxolimab in advanced cancers. Libraries were prepared by immunoSEQ multiplex PCR; TCRdb keeps only in-frame clonotypes and omits some of them. The sample holds fewer than 35,000 clones, approximately 80% seen once. This specimen consisted of CD4+ or CD8+ T cells sorted from blood, obtained in a trial of the OX40 agonist ivuxolimab. These receptors were obtained from an adult with an advanced solid tumor such as melanoma, head and neck, liver or kidney cancer.

The chain carries TRBV6-5 and TRBJ1-1; D remains ambiguous. Germline loops: CDR1 MNHEY, CDR2 SVGAGI. The length of the CDR3 is 15 residues. V lost 2 bases and J lost 0, with 10 bases in between. The CDR3 is CASSYTGSVNTEAFF. The CDR3, as DNA: TGTGCCAGCAGTTACACCGGGTCCGTGAACACTGAAGCTTTCTTT.

The V call is TRBV10-3, the J call TRBJ1-4; D is perhaps TRBD1 (5 bases). V lost 10 bases and J lost 7, with 13 bases in between. Germline V gene data show CDR1 as ENHRY and CDR2 as SYGVKD. The CDR3 consists of 12 residues. CDR3 amino acids: CASGGGAEKLFF. DNA for the CDR3: TGTGCCAGTGGGGGGGGAGCTGAAAAACTGTTTTTT.

V is TRBV6-5 and J is TRBJ1-2; 8 bases line up with TRBD1. Per germline, CDR1 MNHEY and CDR2 SVGAGI. This CDR3 comprises 13 residues. Trimming at V came to 6 bases and at J to 3 bases, leaving 3 bases not matched to a gene. As DNA, the CDR3 is TGTGCCAGCAGGGACAGGGTTTACTATGGCTACACCTTC. Its translation is CASRDRVYYGYTF.

With regard to this clone: One junction end does not reproduce the germline sequence, and a read error may be involved. The chain joins TRBV15 to TRBJ2-3; D possibly uses TRBD1 or TRBD2 (6 bases each). The CDR3 has 13 amino acids. Germline lookup yields CDR1 LNHNV and CDR2 YYDKDF (reference sequence). The CDR3 region is CATSREGGFAQYF. CDR3 coding DNA: TGTGCCACCAGCCGAGAGGGGGGATTTGCGCAGTATTTT. Drawing the rest from reference TRBV15 and TRBJ2-3, the complete variable domain is DAMVIQNPRYQVTQFGKPVTLSCSQTLNHNVMYWYQQKSSQAPKLLFHYYDKDFNNEADTPDNFQSRRPNTSFCFLDIRSPGLGDTAMYLCATSREGGFAQYFGPGTRLTVL.